These 20 T cell receptor beta chains were sequenced from one sample in a study of human T cells and chemical hapten exposure. Regarding time point: patch test 3, about 24 weeks after DPC sensitization. Treatment defined: therapeutic diphenylcyclopropenone sensitization with weekly scalp DPC. TCRdb re-derived calls from the RACE reads in MiXCR, one entry per CDR3 protein. The sample holds roughly 200,000 distinct CDR3 sequences, around a quarter seen once. The input for sequencing was whole blood, taken in connection with sensitization to the hapten diphenylcyclopropenone (DPC). The receptor source for this set is a woman in her forties with alopecia areata. Some clones in this sample may be carry-over from other donors' samples.

This clonotype was found a few times. The chain recombines TRBV6-1 with TRBJ1-2; TRBD1 matches 7 bases. V dropped 5 bases and J dropped 8; count of bases not matched to a gene: 8. The CDR3 has 13 amino acids. CDR1 is MNHNS, CDR2 SASEGT, per germline. CDR3 residues: CASSPTGAQGYTF. The CDR3 DNA reads TGTGCCAGCAGTCCTACAGGGGCTCAAGGCTACACCTTC.

This clonotype appeared a few times. The chain employs TRBV28 and TRBJ1-1; D ambiguous. Germline-derived CDR1 and CDR2 are MDHEN and SYDVKM. The CDR3 is 13 residues long. V was cut by 2 bases and J by 4 bases, with 8 bases left in between. The CDR3: CASSLPRLTEAFF. CDR3 nucleotides: TGTGCCAGCAGTTTACCACGTCTCACTGAAGCTTTCTTT.

The chain has TRBV20-1 and TRBJ2-2, with 10 bases matching TRBD1. The germline V gene encodes CDR1 DFQATT and CDR2 SNEGSKA (reference sequence). V was pared by 5 bases and J by 5 bases, with 5 bases of the junction left unmatched. The CDR3 covers 14 residues. In DNA, the CDR3 is TGCAGTGCTCCGGGACAGGGGACGACCGGGGAGCTGTTTTTT. This codes for CSAPGQGTTGELFF.

This clonotype came up a few times. CDR3 protein: CASSFRDRMFEQYF. Here the CDR3 DNA reads TGTGCCAGCAGCTTCCGGGACAGGATGTTCGAGCAGTACTTC. The V and J genes are TRBV5-5 and TRBJ2-7; 8 nucleotides line up with TRBD1. The CDR3 covers 14 residues. Germline V lookup: CDR1 SGHKS, CDR2 YYEKEE (reference sequence). V was pared by 2 bases and J by 6 bases, with 7 bases of the junction left unmatched.

The CDR3 bases are TGTGCCAGCAGCCCCCGGGACAGGCGGGGAATCAATGAGCAGTTCTTC. Translation gives CASSPRDRRGINEQFF. The chain joins TRBV7-2 to TRBJ2-1, with 8 bases fitting TRBD1. CDR1 and CDR2 from the germline V gene are SGHTA and FQGNSA. The CDR3 has 16 amino acids. Trimming at V came to 5 bases and at J to 6 bases, leaving 12 bases not matched to a gene. The complete variable domain, with remaining parts taken from reference TRBV7-2 and TRBJ2-1, reads GAGVSQSPSNKVTEKGKDVELRCDPISGHTALYWYRQSLGQGLEFLIYFQGNSAPDKSGLPSDRFSAERTGGSVSTLTIQRTQQEDSAVYLCASSPRDRRGINEQFFGPGTRLTVL.

J is TRBJ2-5 and V is TRBV7-2, with D perhaps assigned TRBD1 or TRBD2 (6 bases each). The length of the CDR3 is 15 residues. Germline CDR1 and CDR2: SGHTA and FQGNSA. The V and J ends lost 0 bases and 6 bases respectively, with 14 bases between them. As DNA, the CDR3 is TGTGCCAGCAGCTTAGCGTATAGTGGGGGGCAGACCCAGTACTTC. This sequence encodes CASSLAYSGGQTQYF.

Only a few counts were recorded for this clonotype. The chain uses TRBV24-1 and TRBJ2-3, with a possible D match to TRBD1 (5 bases). The CDR3 spans 18 residues. With 9 bases removed from V and 1 base from J, the gap between germline ends came to 25 bases. The germline V gene has CDR1 KGHDR and CDR2 SFDVKD. DNA of the CDR3: TGTGCCACCTCTCACCCAGGGCGCCGAAGGAATCGCACAGATACGCAGTATTTT. It is translated as CATSHPGRRRNRTDTQYF.

The chain links TRBV4-1 to TRBJ2-3; TRBD2 matches at 7 bases. Trimming at V came to 2 bases and at J to 6 bases, leaving 11 bases not matched to a gene. Germline V CDR1 and CDR2: MGHRA, YSYEKL. The CDR3 consists of 16 residues. The CDR3 loop is CASSQSSGTYLDTQYF. The CDR3 DNA reads TGCGCCAGCAGCCAATCTAGCGGAACCTACTTGGATACGCAGTATTTT.

At least ten counts were recorded for this clonotype. The chain joins TRBV24-1 to TRBJ1-5; D may be TRBD1 (5 bases). V lost 6 bases, J lost 6 bases, and 14 bases lay in between. Germline CDR1 and CDR2: KGHDR and SFDVKD. This CDR3 comprises 14 residues. This CDR3 reads CATSSARAGQPQHF. The CDR3 bases are TGTGCCACCAGTTCGGCCAGGGCGGGTCAGCCCCAGCATTTT.

This clonotype was counted between two and nine times. V is TRBV20-1 and J is TRBJ1-1; no clear D gene. Trimming shortened V by 3 bases and J by 7 bases, and 9 bases separated the two germline ends. Germline V gene data show CDR1 as DFQATT and CDR2 as SNEGSKA (reference sequence). The length of the CDR3 is 11 residues. This CDR3 reads CSARRDLEAFF. The CDR3 region has the DNA TGCAGTGCTAGGCGCGACCTTGAAGCTTTCTTT.

This clonotype was counted between two and nine times. The rearrangement links TRBV29-1 to TRBJ2-1; D tentatively fits TRBD1 or TRBD2 (7 bases each). CDR3 size: 13 residues. Germline V lookup: CDR1 SQVTM, CDR2 ANQGSEA. Trimming took off 4 bases at V and 6 bases at J, with 13 bases between the two ends. The CDR3 coding sequence is TGCAGCGTTGGCAGGGGGGGTTTCAATGAGCAGTTCTTC. This translates into CSVGRGGFNEQFF.

Comments on this clonotype: Sequence at one end of the junction differs from germline and may be a read error. J is TRBJ2-1 and V is TRBV4-3; 16 nucleotides agree with TRBD2. The CDR3 covers 14 residues. CDR1 LGHNA and CDR2 YSLEER come from the germline V gene. The CDR3 spells CASSQSDGTSGRVF. DNA for the CDR3: TGCGCCAGCAGCCAATCAGACGGGACTAGCGGGAGGGTCTTC.

This sequence joins TRBV6-5 and TRBJ2-5, with TRBD2 identical over 8 bases. V was pared by 7 bases and J by 1 base, with 8 bases of the junction left unmatched. This CDR3 is 15 amino acids long. Germline-derived CDR1 and CDR2 are MNHEY and SVGAGI. The CDR3 DNA is TGTGCCAGCACATATACTAGCGGAGCCCAAGAGACCCAGTACTTC. It specifies CASTYTSGAQETQYF.

In DNA, the CDR3 is TGTGCCACCAGTGATCTACGGACAGAACAAGAGACCCAGTACTTC. Its protein product is CATSDLRTEQETQYF. This chain connects TRBV24-1 to TRBJ2-5, with D possibly TRBD1 on 6 matching bases. This CDR3 is built from 15 residues. Germline V gives CDR1 KGHDR, CDR2 SFDVKD. V shed 3 bases and J shed 2 bases, with 12 bases lying between them.

The gene calls are TRBV6-5 and TRBJ2-7; D is uncertain. V lost 0 bases, J lost 2 bases, and 11 bases lay in between. Per germline, CDR1 MNHEY and CDR2 SVGAGI. The CDR3 spans 15 residues. The chain's CDR3 is CASSYSYGQAYEQYF. For the CDR3, the DNA is TGTGCCAGCAGTTACTCGTACGGGCAGGCCTACGAGCAGTACTTC.

This rearrangement joins TRBV4-3 to TRBJ2-7; 8 positions agree with TRBD1. Germline CDR1 is LGHNA and CDR2 is YSLEER. There are 17 residues in the CDR3. The trim removed 1 base at V and 1 base at J, leaving 9 bases unmatched. In DNA, the CDR3 is TGCGCCAGCAGCCAAGGCGTCCCGGGACAGGCATCCTACGAGCAGTACTTC. Amino acids: CASSQGVPGQASYEQYF.

CDR3 sequence: CASSVGIGQVDNEQFF. CDR3 sequence (DNA): TGTGCCAGCAGCGTGGGTATCGGCCAGGTTGACAATGAGCAGTTCTTC. The chain carries TRBV9 and TRBJ2-1; D is uncertain. V shed 2 bases and J shed 5 bases, with 17 bases lying between them. Germline CDR1 is SGDLS and CDR2 is YYNGEE. There are 16 residues in the CDR3.

The J gene is TRBJ2-2, the V gene TRBV27; tentatively, D is TRBD1 (5 bases). CDR3 length: 15 amino acids. In germline, CDR1 is MNHEY, CDR2 SMNVEV (reference sequence). V lost 3 bases, J lost 4 bases, and 12 bases lay in between. CDR3 amino acids: CASSFFPGRTGELFF. Here the CDR3 DNA reads TGTGCCAGCAGTTTCTTTCCAGGGCGCACCGGGGAGCTGTTTTTT.

This clonotype was recorded many times. The V gene is TRBV3-1, the J gene TRBJ2-7; no definite D call. Trimming took 1 base from V and 7 from J, leaving 11 bases between them. The CDR3 has 13 residues. CDR1 is LGHDT, CDR2 YNNKEL, per germline (reference sequence). This CDR3 is CASSQVGMAEQYF. DNA of the CDR3: TGTGCCAGCAGCCAAGTGGGTATGGCTGAGCAGTACTTC.

The gene calls are TRBV29-1 and TRBJ2-6; tentatively, D is TRBD1 (7 bases). This CDR3 spans 16 amino acids. V was pared by 3 bases and J by 3 bases, with 15 bases between. Germline values: CDR1 SQVTM, CDR2 ANQGSEA. CDR3 in amino acids: CSVEGARGVGANVLTF. The CDR3 nucleotides read TGCAGCGTTGAGGGTGCCAGGGGGGTTGGGGCCAACGTCCTGACTTTC.